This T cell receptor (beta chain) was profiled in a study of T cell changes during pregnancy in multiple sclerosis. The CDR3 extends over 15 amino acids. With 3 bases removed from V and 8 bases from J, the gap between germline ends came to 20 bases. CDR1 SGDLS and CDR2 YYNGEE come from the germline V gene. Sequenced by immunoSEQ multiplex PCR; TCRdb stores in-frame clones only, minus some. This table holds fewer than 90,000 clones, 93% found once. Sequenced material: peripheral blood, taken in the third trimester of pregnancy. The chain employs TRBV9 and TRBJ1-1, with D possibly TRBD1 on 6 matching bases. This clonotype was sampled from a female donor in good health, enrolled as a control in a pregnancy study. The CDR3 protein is CASSAGPRGMEEAFF. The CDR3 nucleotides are TGTGCCAGCAGCGCGGGCCCCAGGGGAATGGAGGAAGCTTTCTTT.